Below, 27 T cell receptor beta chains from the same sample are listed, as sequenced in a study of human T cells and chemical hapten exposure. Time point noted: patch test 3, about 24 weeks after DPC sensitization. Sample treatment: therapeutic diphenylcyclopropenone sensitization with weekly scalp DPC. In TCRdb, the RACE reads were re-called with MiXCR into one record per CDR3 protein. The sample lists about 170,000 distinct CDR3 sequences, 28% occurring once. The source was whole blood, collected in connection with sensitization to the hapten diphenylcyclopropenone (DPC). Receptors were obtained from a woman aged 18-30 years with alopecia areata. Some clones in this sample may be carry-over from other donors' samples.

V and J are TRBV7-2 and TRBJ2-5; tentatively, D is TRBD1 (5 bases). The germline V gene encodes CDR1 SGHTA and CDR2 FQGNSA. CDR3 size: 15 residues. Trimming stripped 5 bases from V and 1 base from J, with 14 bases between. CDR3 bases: TGTGCCAGCAGCCCCCGGCAGGGTAGCCAAGAGACCCAGTACTTC. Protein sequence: CASSPRQGSQETQYF.

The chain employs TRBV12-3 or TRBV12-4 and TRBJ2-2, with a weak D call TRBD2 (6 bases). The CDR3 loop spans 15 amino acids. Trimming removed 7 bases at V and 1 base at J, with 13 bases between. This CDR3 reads CASNPGTENTGELFF. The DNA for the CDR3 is TGTGCCAGCAATCCCGGGACTGAGAACACCGGGGAGCTGTTTTTT.

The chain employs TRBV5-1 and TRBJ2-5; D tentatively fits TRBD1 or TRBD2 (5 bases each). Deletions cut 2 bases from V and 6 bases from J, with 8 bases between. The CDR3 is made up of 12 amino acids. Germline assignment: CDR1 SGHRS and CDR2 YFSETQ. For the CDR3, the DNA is TGCGCCAGCAGCTTTAGGGGACAGACCCAGTACTTC. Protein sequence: CASSFRGQTQYF. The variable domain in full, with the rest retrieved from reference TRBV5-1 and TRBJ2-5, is KAGVTQTPRYLIKTRGQQVTLSCSPISGHRSVSWYQQTPGQGLQFLFEYFSETQRNKGNFPGRFSGRQFSNSRSEMNVSTLELGDSALYLCASSFRGQTQYFGPGTRLLVL.

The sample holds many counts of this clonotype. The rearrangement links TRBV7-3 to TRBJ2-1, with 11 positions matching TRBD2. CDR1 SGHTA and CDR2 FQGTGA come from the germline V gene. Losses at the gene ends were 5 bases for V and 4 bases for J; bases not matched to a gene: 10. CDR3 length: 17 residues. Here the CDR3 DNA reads TGTGCCAGCAGCCCGGATATAGCGGGGGGGCTTTACAATGAGCAGTTCTTC. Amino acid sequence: CASSPDIAGGLYNEQFF.

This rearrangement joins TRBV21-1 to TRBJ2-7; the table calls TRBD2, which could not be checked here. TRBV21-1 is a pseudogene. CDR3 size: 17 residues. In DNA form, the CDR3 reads TGTGCCAGCAGCAAAGTCCTACCGGGACTAGCGGGATACGAGCAGTACTTC. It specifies CASSKVLPGLAGYEQYF.

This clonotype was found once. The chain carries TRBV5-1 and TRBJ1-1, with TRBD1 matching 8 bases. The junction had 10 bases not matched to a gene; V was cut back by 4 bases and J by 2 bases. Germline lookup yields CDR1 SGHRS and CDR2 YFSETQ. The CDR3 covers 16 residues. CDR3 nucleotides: TGCGCCAGCAGCCCGGACGGTCAGGGGGCAAACACTGAAGCTTTCTTT. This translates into CASSPDGQGANTEAFF.

In nucleotides, the CDR3 is TGTGCCAGCAGCTTATCCGCGTCTAACTATGGCTACACCTTC. As protein: CASSLSASNYGYTF. The V and J genes are TRBV7-3 and TRBJ1-2, with D hard to call. The germline V gene encodes CDR1 SGHTA and CDR2 FQGTGA. This CDR3 has 14 amino acids. Trimming removed 2 bases from V and 0 bases from J, with 7 bases in between.

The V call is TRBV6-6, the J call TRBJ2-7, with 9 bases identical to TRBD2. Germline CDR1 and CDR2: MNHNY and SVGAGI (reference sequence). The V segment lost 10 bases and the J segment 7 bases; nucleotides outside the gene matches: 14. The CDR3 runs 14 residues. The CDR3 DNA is TGTGCCACTGGCAGTATAGCGGGGGCGGGGGAGCAGTACTTC. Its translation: CATGSIAGAGEQYF.

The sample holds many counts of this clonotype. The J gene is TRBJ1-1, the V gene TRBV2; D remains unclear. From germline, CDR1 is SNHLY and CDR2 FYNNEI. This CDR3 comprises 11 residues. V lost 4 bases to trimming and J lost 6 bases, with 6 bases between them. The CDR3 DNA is TGTGCCAGCAGTGTGGGTGCTGAAGCTTTCTTT. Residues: CASSVGAEAFF.

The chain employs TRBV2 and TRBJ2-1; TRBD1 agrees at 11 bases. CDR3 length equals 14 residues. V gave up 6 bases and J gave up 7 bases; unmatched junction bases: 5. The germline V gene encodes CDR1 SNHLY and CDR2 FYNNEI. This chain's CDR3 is CASRGQGERNEQFF. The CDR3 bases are TGTGCCAGCAGGGGACAGGGGGAAAGGAATGAGCAGTTCTTC.

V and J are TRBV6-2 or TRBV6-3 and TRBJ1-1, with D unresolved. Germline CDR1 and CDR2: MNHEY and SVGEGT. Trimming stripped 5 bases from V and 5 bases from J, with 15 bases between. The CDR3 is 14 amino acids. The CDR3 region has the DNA TGTGCCAGCAGTAACTTCTTAGGAAGAACTGAAGCTTTCTTT. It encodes CASSNFLGRTEAFF.

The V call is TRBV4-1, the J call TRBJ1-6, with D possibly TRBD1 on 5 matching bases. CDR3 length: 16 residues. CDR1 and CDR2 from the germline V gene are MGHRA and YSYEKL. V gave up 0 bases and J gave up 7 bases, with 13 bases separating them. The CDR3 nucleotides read TGCGCCAGCAGCCAAGATGGTGCAGGGCTAAATTCACCCCTCCACTTT. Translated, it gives CASSQDGAGLNSPLHF.

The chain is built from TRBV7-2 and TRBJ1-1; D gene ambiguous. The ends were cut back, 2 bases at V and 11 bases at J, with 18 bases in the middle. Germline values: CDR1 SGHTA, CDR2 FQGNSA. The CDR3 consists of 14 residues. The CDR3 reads CASSLRSETSWAFF. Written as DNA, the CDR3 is TGTGCCAGCAGCTTAAGGTCCGAAACTTCTTGGGCTTTCTTT.

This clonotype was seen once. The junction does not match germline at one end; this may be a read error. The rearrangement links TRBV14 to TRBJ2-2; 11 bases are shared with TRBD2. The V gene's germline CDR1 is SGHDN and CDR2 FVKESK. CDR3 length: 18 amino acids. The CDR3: CASSQDRGLAENAGELFF. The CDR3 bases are TGTGCCAGCAGCCAAGATCGGGGACTAGCGGAGAACGCCGGGGAGCTGTTTTTT.

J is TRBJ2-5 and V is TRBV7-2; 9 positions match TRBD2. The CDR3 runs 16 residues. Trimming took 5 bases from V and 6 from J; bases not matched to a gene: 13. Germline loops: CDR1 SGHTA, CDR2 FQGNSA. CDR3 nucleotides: TGTGCCAGCAGCCTCCCCCTCGCGGGAGGGTTAAAGACCCAGTACTTC. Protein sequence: CASSLPLAGGLKTQYF. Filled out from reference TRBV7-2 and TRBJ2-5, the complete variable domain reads GAGVSQSPSNKVTEKGKDVELRCDPISGHTALYWYRQSLGQGLEFLIYFQGNSAPDKSGLPSDRFSAERTGGSVSTLTIQRTQQEDSAVYLCASSLPLAGGLKTQYFGPGTRLLVL.

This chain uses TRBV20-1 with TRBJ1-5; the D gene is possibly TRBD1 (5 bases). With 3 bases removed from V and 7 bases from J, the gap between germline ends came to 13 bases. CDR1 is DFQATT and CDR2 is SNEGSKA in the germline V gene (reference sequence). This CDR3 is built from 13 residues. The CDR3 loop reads CSASGGLGQPQHF. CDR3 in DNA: TGCAGTGCTAGTGGGGGATTAGGGCAGCCCCAGCATTTT.

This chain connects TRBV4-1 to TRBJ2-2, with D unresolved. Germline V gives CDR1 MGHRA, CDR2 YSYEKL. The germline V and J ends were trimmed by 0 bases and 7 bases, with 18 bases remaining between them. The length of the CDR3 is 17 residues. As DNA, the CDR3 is TGCGCCAGCAGCCAAGACCCAATAACCGCCCTGGGCGGGGAGCTGTTTTTT. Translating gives CASSQDPITALGGELFF.

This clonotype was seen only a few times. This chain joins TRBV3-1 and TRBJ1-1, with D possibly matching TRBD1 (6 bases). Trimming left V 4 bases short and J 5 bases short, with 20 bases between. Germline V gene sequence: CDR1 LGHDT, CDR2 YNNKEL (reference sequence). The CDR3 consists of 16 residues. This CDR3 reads CASSRHLAGAWTEAFF. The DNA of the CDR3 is TGTGCCAGCAGCCGCCACCTGGCAGGGGCTTGGACTGAAGCTTTCTTT. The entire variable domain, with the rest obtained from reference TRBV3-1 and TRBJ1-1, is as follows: DTAVSQTPKYLVTQMGNDKSIKCEQNLGHDTMYWYKQDSKKFLKIMFSYNNKELIINETVPNRFSPKSPDKAHLNLHINSLELGDSAVYFCASSRHLAGAWTEAFFGQGTRLTVV.

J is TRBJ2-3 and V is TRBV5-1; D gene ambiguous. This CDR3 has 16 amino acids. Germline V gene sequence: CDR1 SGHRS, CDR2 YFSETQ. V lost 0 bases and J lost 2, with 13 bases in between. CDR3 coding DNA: TGCGCCAGCAGCTTGGCATCGGGCAGTTACACAGATACGCAGTATTTT. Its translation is CASSLASGSYTDTQYF. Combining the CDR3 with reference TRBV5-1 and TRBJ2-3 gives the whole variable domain KAGVTQTPRYLIKTRGQQVTLSCSPISGHRSVSWYQQTPGQGLQFLFEYFSETQRNKGNFPGRFSGRQFSNSRSEMNVSTLELGDSALYLCASSLASGSYTDTQYFGPGTRLTVL.

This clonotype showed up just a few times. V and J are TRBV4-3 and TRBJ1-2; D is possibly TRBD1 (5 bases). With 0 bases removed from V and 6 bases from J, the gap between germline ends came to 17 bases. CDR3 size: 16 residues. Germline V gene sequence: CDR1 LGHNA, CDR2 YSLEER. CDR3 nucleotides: TGCGCCAGCAGCCAAGATTCCCTCTTAGGGGCGGATGGCTACACCTTC. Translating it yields CASSQDSLLGADGYTF.

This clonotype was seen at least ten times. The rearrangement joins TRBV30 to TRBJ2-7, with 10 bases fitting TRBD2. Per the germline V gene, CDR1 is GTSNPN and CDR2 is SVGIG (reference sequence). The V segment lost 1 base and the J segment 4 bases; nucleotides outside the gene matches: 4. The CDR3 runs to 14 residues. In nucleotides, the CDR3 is TGTGCCTGGAGTGCCTGGACTAGCGGTTACGAGCAGTACTTC. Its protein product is CAWSAWTSGYEQYF.

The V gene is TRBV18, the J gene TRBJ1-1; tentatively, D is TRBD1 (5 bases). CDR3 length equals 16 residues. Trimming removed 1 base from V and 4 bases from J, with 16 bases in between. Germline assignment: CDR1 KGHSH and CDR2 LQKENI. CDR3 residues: CASSPLSGLEGTEAFF. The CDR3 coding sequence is TGTGCCAGCTCACCACTTTCAGGGCTTGAGGGCACTGAAGCTTTCTTT.

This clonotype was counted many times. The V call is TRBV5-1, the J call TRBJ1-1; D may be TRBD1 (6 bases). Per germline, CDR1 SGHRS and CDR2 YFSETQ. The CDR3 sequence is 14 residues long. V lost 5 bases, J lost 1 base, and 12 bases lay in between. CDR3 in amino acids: CASSTGQPNTEAFF. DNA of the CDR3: TGCGCCAGCAGTACAGGACAGCCGAACACTGAAGCTTTCTTT.

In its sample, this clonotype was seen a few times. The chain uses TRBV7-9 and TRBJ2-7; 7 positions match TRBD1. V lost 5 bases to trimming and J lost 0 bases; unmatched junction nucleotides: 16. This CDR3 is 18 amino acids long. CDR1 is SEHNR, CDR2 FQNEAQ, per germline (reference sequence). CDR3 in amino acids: CASSPGPAGTANSYEQYF. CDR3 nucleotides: TGTGCCAGCAGCCCAGGCCCCGCCGGGACAGCTAACTCCTACGAGCAGTACTTC.

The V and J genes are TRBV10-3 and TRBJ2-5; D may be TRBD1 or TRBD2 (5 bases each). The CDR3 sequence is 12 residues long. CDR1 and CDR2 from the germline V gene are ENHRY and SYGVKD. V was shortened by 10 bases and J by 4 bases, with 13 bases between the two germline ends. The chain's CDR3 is CATGTAGETQYF. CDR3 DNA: TGTGCCACCGGGACGGCGGGAGAGACCCAGTACTTC.

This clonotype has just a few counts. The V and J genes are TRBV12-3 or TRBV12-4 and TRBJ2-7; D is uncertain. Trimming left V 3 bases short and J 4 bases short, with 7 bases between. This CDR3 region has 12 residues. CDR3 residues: CASSFGTYEQYF. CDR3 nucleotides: TGTGCCAGCAGTTTTGGTACATACGAGCAGTACTTC.

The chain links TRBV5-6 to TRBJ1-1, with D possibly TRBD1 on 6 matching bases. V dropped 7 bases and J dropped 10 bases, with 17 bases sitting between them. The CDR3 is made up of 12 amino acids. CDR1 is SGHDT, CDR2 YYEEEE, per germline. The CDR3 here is CASHGPGGGAFF. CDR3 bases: TGTGCCAGCCATGGCCCGGGAGGGGGAGCTTTCTTT.